Shown below are 17 T cell receptor beta chains from a single sample sequenced in a study of T-cell memory formation after mild COVID-19. TCRdb reprocessed the 5' RACE reads with MiXCR, giving one entry per CDR3 protein. Of around 390,000 distinct CDR3 sequences listed, about 15% were seen once; the top ten hold about 22%. Sequenced material: PBMCs or a T cell subset sorted from them (not recorded which). The receptors shown here come from a man between 18 and 29 years old who had mild COVID-19 (a few samples of this study predate the infection). Cell type and time point are not known.

There are a few counts of this clonotype. This chain connects TRBV4-1 to TRBJ2-1, with 11 bases lining up with TRBD2. The CDR3 consists of 15 residues. Germline CDR1 is MGHRA and CDR2 is YSYEKL. Germline trimming cut 4 bases from V and 7 bases from J; bases unmatched to any gene: 6. The CDR3 nucleotides are TGCGCCAGCAGCCTTAGCGGGGGGGCCAGGAATGAGCAGTTCTTC. It codes for CASSLSGGARNEQFF.

V is TRBV24-1 and J is TRBJ2-1; TRBD1 might be the D (6 bases). Germline V gene data show CDR1 as KGHDR and CDR2 as SFDVKD. Trimming pared 2 bases from V and 3 bases from J, leaving 16 bases between. This CDR3 is 17 amino acids long. The CDR3 DNA is TGTGCCACCAGTGATTGGGAACAGGGCGCGAACTACAATGAGCAGTTCTTC. Amino acid sequence: CATSDWEQGANYNEQFF.

This clonotype showed up just a few times. The chain is built from TRBV6-2 or TRBV6-3 and TRBJ2-1, with 10 bases aligning to TRBD2. The CDR3 sequence is 15 residues long. CDR1 and CDR2 (germline): MNHEY, SVGEGT. The ends lost 2 bases at V and 4 bases at J; junction bases unmatched: 2. This CDR3 reads CASSYLAGAYNEQFF. CDR3 sequence (DNA): TGTGCCAGCAGTTACCTAGCGGGGGCATACAATGAGCAGTTCTTC.

This clonotype has more than one count but fewer than ten. V usage is TRBV2 and J usage is TRBJ2-3; the D is unclear. The V gene lost 4 bases and the J gene lost 2 bases, with 13 bases spanning the gap. This CDR3 region has 15 residues. The germline V gene has CDR1 SNHLY and CDR2 FYNNEI. CDR3 coding DNA: TGTGCCAGCAGTGCGCGTAAAGGAGTCACAGATACGCAGTATTTT. Its translation: CASSARKGVTDTQYF.

CDR3 bases: TGTGCCAGCAGCCCCGCTAGCGGGGGTCCGGAGACCCAGTACTTC. The encoded protein is CASSPASGGPETQYF. The chain couples TRBV7-8 to TRBJ2-5; 10 bases match TRBD2. The CDR3 runs 15 residues. J was trimmed by 5 bases and V by 5 bases; bases with no gene match: 8. From germline, CDR1 is SGHVS and CDR2 FQNEAQ.

This clonotype was seen a few times. V is TRBV5-4 and J is TRBJ2-7; 9 nucleotides agree with TRBD2. Losses at the gene ends were 3 bases for V and 4 bases for J; bases not matched to a gene: 14. Germline CDR1 SGHNT, CDR2 YYREEE (reference sequence). This CDR3 region has 17 residues. Here the CDR3 DNA reads TGTGCCAGCAGCTGGCCGACTAGCGGAGAATTACGTTACGAGCAGTACTTC. This encodes CASSWPTSGELRYEQYF.

The rearrangement joins TRBV12-3 or TRBV12-4 to TRBJ2-7, with unresolved D. Trimming cost V 4 bases and J 0 bases, with 13 bases left between them. The CDR3 is made up of 15 amino acids. CDR3 sequence: CASSSPPLGSYEQYF. DNA of the CDR3: TGTGCCAGCAGTTCCCCCCCTCTCGGCTCCTACGAGCAGTACTTC.

Comments on this clonotype: A junction boundary mismatches the germline segment, possibly from a read error. The chain joins TRBV7-7 to TRBJ2-5; D is possibly TRBD1 or TRBD2 (6 bases each). This CDR3 has 15 residues. Germline CDR1 is SSHAT and CDR2 is FNYEAQ (reference sequence). CDR3 residues: CASSSWGALGETQYF. For the CDR3, the DNA is TGTGCTAGCAGCTCCTGGGGGGCCCTGGGGGAGACCCAGTACTTC.

This chain connects TRBV6-5 to TRBJ1-5, with D possibly TRBD1 on 5 matching bases. CDR1 is MNHEY and CDR2 is SVGAGI in the germline V gene. V shed 4 bases and J shed 7 bases, with 11 bases lying between them. The CDR3 has 13 residues. CDR3 DNA sequence: TGTGCCAGCAGTTTCGACAACAGGCAGCCCCAGCATTTT. Residues: CASSFDNRQPQHF.

The chain combines TRBV1 with TRBJ2-4; the table's D gene call, TRBD2, was not cross checked with the DNA. TRBV1 is shown as a pseudogene. The CDR3 totals 16 residues. This CDR3 reads CTSSQKLLALGNIQYF. The CDR3 nucleotides read TGCACCAGCAGCCAGAAACTGCTAGCCCTCGGAAACATTCAGTACTTC.

The V call is TRBV12-3 or TRBV12-4, the J call TRBJ2-1, with TRBD2 identical over 10 bases. The CDR3 is 18 residues long. V lost 5 bases and J lost 4; bases outside the gene matches: 14. The CDR3 DNA is TGTGCCAGCAGTCCCACACTAGCGGGGAGAATCAGATACAATGAGCAGTTCTTC. Protein product: CASSPTLAGRIRYNEQFF.

The chain links TRBV12-3 or TRBV12-4 to TRBJ1-6; TRBD1 matches 7 bases. The CDR3 covers 14 residues. The ends lost 2 bases at V and 7 bases at J; junction bases unmatched: 2. The CDR3 DNA sequence: TGTGCCAGCAGTTTAAGCAGGGGGAATTCACCCCTCCACTTT. This translates into CASSLSRGNSPLHF.

The chain recombines TRBV6-6 with TRBJ1-1; a weak D match, TRBD1 (5 bases). Trimming pared 2 bases from V and 6 bases from J, leaving 10 bases between. Germline V lookup: CDR1 MNHNY, CDR2 SVGAGI (reference sequence). The CDR3 is made up of 13 amino acids. The CDR3 DNA sequence: TGTGCCAGCAGTTACAAGAGGGGATCTGAAGCTTTCTTT. Translation gives CASSYKRGSEAFF.

The chain recombines TRBV12-3 or TRBV12-4 with TRBJ2-1, with no clear D. CDR3 length equals 15 residues. The V end lost 8 bases, the J end lost 0 bases, and 14 bases lay between the germline ends. The CDR3 DNA follows: TGTGCCAGCTCGGTCGGGCCAAGCTCCTACAATGAGCAGTTCTTC. Protein product: CASSVGPSSYNEQFF.

As to this clonotype: Germline is not matched at one junction end, which may reflect a read error. The chain links TRBV3-1 to TRBJ1-3, with unresolved D. CDR3 size: 13 residues. Germline V gene sequence: CDR1 LGHDT, CDR2 YNNKEL (reference sequence). The CDR3 loop reads CASTAGLGNTLYF. CDR3 DNA: TGTGCCAGCACGGCAGGCTTAGGAAACACCTTATATTTT.

The chain links TRBV7-2 to TRBJ2-1, with D tentatively TRBD1 or TRBD2 (6 bases each). The CDR3 is 15 residues long. From germline, CDR1 is SGHTA and CDR2 FQGNSA. The germline V and J ends were trimmed by 7 bases and 2 bases, with 15 bases remaining between them. The CDR3 loop is CASNPSRGPYNEQFF. CDR3 nucleotides: TGTGCCAGCAATCCCAGCCGGGGGCCCTACAATGAGCAGTTCTTC.

The chain is built from TRBV5-1 and TRBJ2-1; 8 positions match TRBD2. J lost 4 bases, V lost 7 bases, and 7 bases had no gene match. From germline, CDR1 is SGHRS and CDR2 YFSETQ. The CDR3 spans 14 residues. Here the CDR3 reads CASRAGEQYNEQFF. In DNA form, the CDR3 reads TGCGCCAGCCGAGCGGGAGAACAATACAATGAGCAGTTCTTC.